The 26 T cell receptor beta chains below come from one sample, sequenced in a study of control samples from healthy donors and cancer patients. TCRdb's copy holds only in-frame clones and misses some; the assay was immunoSEQ multiplex PCR. The sample gives 9,500 to 15,000 clones, approximately 93% of which show up once; roughly 30% is in the top ten. Material: PBMCs. The receptor source for this set is a man in his 70s with head and neck cancer.

V is TRBV3-1 (or the pseudogene TRBV3-2) and J is TRBJ2-3; 9 nucleotides align to TRBD2. Trimming removed 3 bases from V and 6 bases from J; junction bases left unmatched: 4. The CDR3 extends over 14 amino acids. Germline lookup yields CDR1 LGHDT and CDR2 YNNKEL (reference sequence). This chain's CDR3 is CASSHLAGFDTQYF. The CDR3 DNA reads as TGTGCCAGCAGCCACCTAGCGGGGTTCGATACGCAGTATTTT.

In this sample, this clone turned up once. The CDR3: CASSILGQGANGYTF. The CDR3 bases are TGTGCCAGTAGTATACTAGGACAGGGGGCAAATGGCTACACCTTC. The chain carries TRBV19 and TRBJ1-2; 11 bases are a match to TRBD1. V dropped 2 bases and J dropped 6; count of bases not matched to a gene: 5. The CDR3 extends over 15 amino acids. Germline V gene lookup returns CDR1 LNHDA and CDR2 SQIVND (reference sequence).

The chain is built from TRBV5-1 and TRBJ1-4, with 8 positions matching TRBD1. The CDR3 has 16 residues. V lost 0 bases, J lost 8 bases, and 9 bases stayed unmatched. Per the germline V gene, CDR1 is SGHRS and CDR2 is YFSETQ. CDR3: CASSLVPGQGGEKLFF. CDR3 nucleotide sequence: TGCGCCAGCAGCTTGGTCCCCGGACAGGGAGGAGAAAAACTGTTTTTT.

The CDR3 is CASSLRESGTVGYTF. The CDR3 nucleotides are TGTGCCAGCAGCCTACGGGAATCCGGGACAGTTGGCTACACCTTC. This rearrangement joins TRBV6-2 or TRBV6-3 to TRBJ1-2; 7 bases line up with TRBD1. After removal of 6 bases from V and 7 bases from J, the junction contained 14 bases not matched to a gene. CDR1 and CDR2 from the germline V gene are MNHEY and SVGEGT. This CDR3 has 15 amino acids.

V gene TRBV5-1 combines with J gene TRBJ2-3; TRBD1 might be the D (6 bases). The CDR3 has 14 residues. V was clipped by 0 bases and J by 6 bases, with 11 bases between them. Per the germline V gene, CDR1 is SGHRS and CDR2 is YFSETQ. The CDR3 region has the DNA TGCGCCAGCAGCTTGGGACAGGAAGGGGATACGCAGTATTTT. This sequence encodes CASSLGQEGDTQYF.

The J gene is TRBJ2-7, the V gene TRBV18, with 11 bases that match TRBD1. This CDR3 is 14 amino acids long. Germline V gives CDR1 KGHSH, CDR2 LQKENI. The ends lost 4 bases at V and 9 bases at J; junction bases unmatched: 8. The CDR3 DNA sequence: TGTGCCAGCTCACAAACGGACAGGGGGCGAAGGCAGTACTTC. Amino acids: CASSQTDRGRRQYF.

The chain employs TRBV5-1 and TRBJ1-5, with D uncertain. Trimming shortened V by 0 bases and J by 2 bases, and 6 bases separated the two germline ends. Germline V gives CDR1 SGHRS, CDR2 YFSETQ. This CDR3 spans 14 amino acids. The CDR3 is CASSLAGGNQPQHF. The DNA for the CDR3 is TGCGCCAGCAGCTTGGCGGGTGGCAATCAGCCCCAGCATTTT. Variable domain in full (rest from reference TRBV5-1 and TRBJ1-5): KAGVTQTPRYLIKTRGQQVTLSCSPISGHRSVSWYQQTPGQGLQFLFEYFSETQRNKGNFPGRFSGRQFSNSRSEMNVSTLELGDSALYLCASSLAGGNQPQHFGDGTRLSIL.

V gene TRBV4-2 combines with J gene TRBJ1-5, with D possibly TRBD1 on 5 matching bases. Per germline, CDR1 LGHNA and CDR2 YNFKEQ. V was cut by 0 bases and J by 9 bases, with 9 bases left in between. The CDR3 has 13 residues. CDR3 loop: CASSQDQGGPQHF. The CDR3 nucleotides are TGTGCCAGCAGCCAAGATCAGGGCGGGCCCCAGCATTTT.

The chain recombines TRBV12-3 or TRBV12-4 with TRBJ1-2; 7 bases line up with TRBD1. J was trimmed by 7 bases and V by 3 bases; bases with no gene match: 5. The CDR3 consists of 13 residues. CDR3 protein: CASSLRGRGGYTF. CDR3 in DNA: TGTGCCAGCAGTTTGAGGGGGCGCGGTGGCTACACCTTC.

The table lists this clone with a few counts. This chain connects TRBV7-9 to TRBJ2-2, with D perhaps matching TRBD1 (6 bases). Germline CDR1 SEHNR, CDR2 FQNEAQ (reference sequence). The CDR3 is 12 amino acids. Trimming took 4 bases from V and 6 from J, leaving 6 bases between them. The chain's CDR3 is CASSYRAGELFF. For the CDR3, the DNA is TGTGCCAGCAGCTACAGGGCCGGGGAGCTGTTTTTT.

The gene calls are TRBV7-9 and TRBJ1-2; TRBD1 might be the D (5 bases). This CDR3 region has 15 residues. Per germline, CDR1 SEHNR and CDR2 FQNEAQ (reference sequence). The V gene lost 1 base and the J gene lost 6 bases, with 15 bases spanning the gap. CDR3 bases: TGTGCCAGCAGCTTAGGTAGTTCAGGGCCCGATGGCTACACCTTC. Its translation is CASSLGSSGPDGYTF. Using reference TRBV7-9 and TRBJ1-2 for the parts outside the CDR3, the full variable domain is DTGVSQNPRHKITKRGQNVTFRCDPISEHNRLYWYRQTLGQGPEFLTYFQNEAQLEKSRLLSDRFSAERPKGSFSTLEIQRTEQGDSAMYLCASSLGSSGPDGYTFGSGTRLTVV.

J is TRBJ1-1 and V is TRBV14; no clear D. The CDR3 runs 19 residues. The germline V gene encodes CDR1 SGHDN and CDR2 FVKESK. Trimming removed 0 bases at V and 2 bases at J, with 22 bases between. This CDR3 is CASSQDPGPFDGINTEAFF. The DNA for the CDR3 is TGTGCCAGCAGCCAAGATCCGGGTCCCTTTGACGGGATAAACACTGAAGCTTTCTTT. Based on the CDR3 plus reference TRBV14 and TRBJ1-1, the full variable domain is EAGVTQFPSHSVIEKGQTVTLRCDPISGHDNLYWYRRVMGKEIKFLLHFVKESKQDESGMPNNRFLAERTGGTYSTLKVQPAELEDSGVYFCASSQDPGPFDGINTEAFFGQGTRLTVV.

This chain uses TRBV5-4 with TRBJ2-7, with 11 bases fitting TRBD2. The CDR3 length is 15 residues. The trim removed 3 bases at V and 4 bases at J, leaving 6 bases unmatched. CDR1 is SGHNT, CDR2 YYREEE, per germline (reference sequence). Written as DNA, the CDR3 is TGTGCCAGCAGCTCGATGGGACTAGCGGCTTACGAGCAGTACTTC. The encoded protein is CASSSMGLAAYEQYF.

This chain uses TRBV28 with TRBJ2-1; 10 nucleotides align to TRBD2. Germline-derived CDR1 and CDR2 are MDHEN and SYDVKM. Trimming cost V 7 bases and J 6 bases; bases outside gene matches: 6. The CDR3 contains 14 residues. The CDR3 region has the DNA TGTGCCAGCACTTCCCTAGCGGGAGTCAATGAGCAGTTCTTC. Encoded protein: CASTSLAGVNEQFF.

The rearrangement joins TRBV12-2 to TRBJ2-7; the tabulated D call, TRBD2, remains unverified against the DNA. TRBV12-2 is a pseudogene locus. The CDR3 is 15 residues long. The CDR3 DNA follows: TGTGCAAGTAGCCCCGGGGGGTACCACTCCTACGAGCAGTACTTC. This codes for CASSPGGYHSYEQYF.

The gene calls are TRBV7-2 and TRBJ2-5, with D unclear. V was clipped by 5 bases and J by 8 bases, with 9 bases between them. CDR1 and CDR2 (germline): SGHTA, FQGNSA. This CDR3 has 11 residues. CDR3 amino acids: CASSPDRTQYF. CDR3 in DNA: TGTGCCAGCAGCCCAGATCGCACCCAGTACTTC. Filled out from reference TRBV7-2 and TRBJ2-5, the complete variable domain reads GAGVSQSPSNKVTEKGKDVELRCDPISGHTALYWYRQSLGQGLEFLIYFQGNSAPDKSGLPSDRFSAERTGGSVSTLTIQRTQQEDSAVYLCASSPDRTQYFGPGTRLLVL.

The J gene is TRBJ2-3, the V gene TRBV2; no definite D call. The CDR3 runs to 15 residues. Germline CDR1 is SNHLY and CDR2 is FYNNEI. Trimming took 2 bases from V and 0 from J, leaving 9 bases between them. The CDR3 sequence: CASSEWGLSTDTQYF. DNA for the CDR3: TGTGCCAGCAGTGAATGGGGATTAAGCACAGATACGCAGTATTTT.

The chain joins TRBV5-5 to TRBJ2-7; D possibly matches TRBD1 or TRBD2 (5 bases each). The CDR3 loop spans 15 amino acids. Trimming removed 2 bases at V and 7 bases at J, with 19 bases between. Germline CDR1 is SGHKS and CDR2 is YYEKEE (reference sequence). The CDR3 loop reads CASSLGQGVTGEQYF. CDR3 in DNA: TGTGCCAGCAGCTTAGGTCAGGGAGTGACTGGAGAGCAGTACTTC.

This chain joins TRBV28 and TRBJ2-3; D is perhaps TRBD1 (6 bases). Trimming removed 10 bases from V and 3 bases from J, with 20 bases in between. Germline loops: CDR1 MDHEN, CDR2 SYDVKM. This CDR3 has 15 amino acids. For the CDR3, the DNA is TGTGCCACTGCCGGTTGGGGGCCCGATACAGATACGCAGTATTTT. The encoded protein is CATAGWGPDTDTQYF.

The chain links TRBV9 to TRBJ2-7; tentatively, D is TRBD1 or TRBD2 (5 bases each). CDR3 length: 14 amino acids. The V gene's germline CDR1 is SGDLS and CDR2 YYNGEE. The germline V and J ends were trimmed by 4 bases and 0 bases, with 11 bases remaining between them. CDR3 protein: CASSPGTSSYEQYF. The CDR3 DNA is TGTGCCAGCAGCCCGGGGACCAGCTCCTACGAGCAGTACTTC.

This clone has only one observation. In nucleotides, the CDR3 is TGTGCCAGCTCACCTATTTCGTCAGGGGGCACTGAAGCTTTCTTT. Amino acids: CASSPISSGGTEAFF. V gene TRBV18 combines with J gene TRBJ1-1; 7 bases agree with TRBD1. After removal of 3 bases from V and 4 bases from J, the junction contained 8 bases not matched to a gene. This CDR3 is built from 15 residues. Per the germline V gene, CDR1 is KGHSH and CDR2 is LQKENI. The full variable domain, with the rest looked up from reference TRBV18 and TRBJ1-1, is NAGVMQNPRHLVRRRGQEARLRCSPMKGHSHVYWYRQLPEEGLKFMVYLQKENIIDESGMPKERFSAEFPKEGPSILRIQQVVRGDSAAYFCASSPISSGGTEAFFGQGTRLTVV.

The chain combines TRBV5-1 with TRBJ1-2; 11 bases line up with TRBD1. CDR1 and CDR2 (germline): SGHRS, YFSETQ. The CDR3 consists of 14 residues. V was clipped by 5 bases and J by 4 bases; unmatched bases: 4. The CDR3 region has the DNA TGCGCCAGCAGAACCGGACAGGGGGCCTATGGCTACACCTTC. It codes for CASRTGQGAYGYTF.

This chain links TRBV2 with TRBJ2-1; D tentatively fits TRBD1 or TRBD2 (5 bases each). From germline, CDR1 is SNHLY and CDR2 FYNNEI. CDR3 length equals 14 residues. The germline V and J ends were trimmed by 5 bases and 6 bases, with 14 bases remaining between them. This CDR3 reads CASSWDHRGNEQFF. The CDR3 nucleotides are TGTGCCAGCAGTTGGGACCACCGGGGCAATGAGCAGTTCTTC. Variable domain in full (rest from reference TRBV2 and TRBJ2-1): EPEVTQTPSHQVTQMGQEVILRCVPISNHLYFYWYRQILGQKVEFLVSFYNNEISEKSEIFDDQFSVERPDGSNFTLKIRSTKLEDSAMYFCASSWDHRGNEQFFGPGTRLTVL.

This clone was observed a few times. J is TRBJ2-7 and V is TRBV6-5, with TRBD1 identical over 9 bases. The germline V gene encodes CDR1 MNHEY and CDR2 SVGAGI. The junction had 10 bases not matched to a gene; V was cut back by 0 bases and J by 7 bases. The CDR3 spans 16 residues. Written as DNA, the CDR3 is TGTGCCAGCAGTTACTCGGGGGACAGGGCACGGGGTGAGCAGTACTTC. It is translated as CASSYSGDRARGEQYF.

The sample holds one count of this clone. This sequence joins TRBV6-5 and TRBJ1-3; no firm D call. The CDR3 consists of 14 residues. The germline V and J ends were trimmed by 6 bases and 2 bases, with 11 bases remaining between them. Germline CDR1 is MNHEY and CDR2 is SVGAGI. CDR3 amino acids: CASSAGGPGNTIYF. Written as DNA, the CDR3 is TGTGCCAGCAGCGCGGGTGGGCCTGGAAACACCATATATTTT.

V usage is TRBV18 and J usage is TRBJ2-7; 7 bases line up with TRBD1. Germline lookup yields CDR1 KGHSH and CDR2 LQKENI. With 5 bases clipped from V and 4 bases from J, the junction kept 5 bases outside the gene matches. The CDR3 extends over 13 amino acids. CDR3 sequence reads: CASSTGEWYEQYF. The CDR3 nucleotides are TGTGCCAGCTCAACAGGGGAATGGTACGAGCAGTACTTC.